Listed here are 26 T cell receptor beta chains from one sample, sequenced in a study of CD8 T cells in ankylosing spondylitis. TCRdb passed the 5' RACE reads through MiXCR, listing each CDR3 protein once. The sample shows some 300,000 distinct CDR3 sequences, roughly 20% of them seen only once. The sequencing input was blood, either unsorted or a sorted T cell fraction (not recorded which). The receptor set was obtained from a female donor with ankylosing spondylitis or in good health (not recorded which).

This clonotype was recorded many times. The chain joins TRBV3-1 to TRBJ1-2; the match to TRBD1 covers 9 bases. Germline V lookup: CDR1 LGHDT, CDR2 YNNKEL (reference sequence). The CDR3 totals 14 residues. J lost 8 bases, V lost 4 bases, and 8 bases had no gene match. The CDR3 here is CASSLQVGQGGYTF. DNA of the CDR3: TGTGCCAGCAGCCTACAAGTGGGACAGGGCGGCTACACCTTC.

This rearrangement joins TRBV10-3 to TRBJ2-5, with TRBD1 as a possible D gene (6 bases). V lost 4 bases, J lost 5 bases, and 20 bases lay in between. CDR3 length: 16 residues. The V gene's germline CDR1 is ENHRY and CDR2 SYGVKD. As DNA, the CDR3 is TGTGCCATCAGTGCCCAACCGACAGGCGAAGGGGAGACCCAGTACTTC. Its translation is CAISAQPTGEGETQYF.

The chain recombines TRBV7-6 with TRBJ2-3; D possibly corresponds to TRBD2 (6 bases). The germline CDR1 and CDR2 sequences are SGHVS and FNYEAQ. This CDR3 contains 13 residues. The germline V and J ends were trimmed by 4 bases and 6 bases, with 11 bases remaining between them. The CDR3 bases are TGTGCCAGCAGCTCTCAGCGGGTCGATACGCAGTATTTT. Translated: CASSSQRVDTQYF.

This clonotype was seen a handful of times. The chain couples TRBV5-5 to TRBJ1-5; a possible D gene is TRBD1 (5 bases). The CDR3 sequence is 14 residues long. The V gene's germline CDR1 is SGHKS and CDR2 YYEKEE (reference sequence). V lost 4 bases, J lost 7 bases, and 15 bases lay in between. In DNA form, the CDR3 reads TGTGCCAGCAGCCTTGCTTTGGGGGAACAGCCCCAGCATTTT. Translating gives CASSLALGEQPQHF.

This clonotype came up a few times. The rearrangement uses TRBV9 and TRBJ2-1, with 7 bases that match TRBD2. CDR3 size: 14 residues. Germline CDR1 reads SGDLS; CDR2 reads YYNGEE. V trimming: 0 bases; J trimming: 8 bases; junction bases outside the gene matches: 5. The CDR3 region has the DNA TGTGCCAGCAGCGTAGATGGGAGGGCCCATGAGCAGTTCTTC. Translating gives CASSVDGRAHEQFF.

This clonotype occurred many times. The CDR3 DNA reads TGTGCCAGCTCTCCGACAGGGGACGAGCAGTACTTC. Its protein product is CASSPTGDEQYF. The rearrangement joins TRBV18 to TRBJ2-7; 8 positions match TRBD1. The ends lost 6 bases at V and 5 bases at J; junction bases unmatched: 3. The CDR3 runs 12 residues. CDR1 is KGHSH, CDR2 LQKENI, per germline.

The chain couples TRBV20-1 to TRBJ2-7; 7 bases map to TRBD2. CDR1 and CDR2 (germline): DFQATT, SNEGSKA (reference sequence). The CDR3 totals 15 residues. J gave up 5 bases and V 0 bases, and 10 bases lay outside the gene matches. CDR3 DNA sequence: TGCAGTGCTAGAGATTTCGGCGGGAGCACAGACGAGCAGTACTTC. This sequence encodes CSARDFGGSTDEQYF.

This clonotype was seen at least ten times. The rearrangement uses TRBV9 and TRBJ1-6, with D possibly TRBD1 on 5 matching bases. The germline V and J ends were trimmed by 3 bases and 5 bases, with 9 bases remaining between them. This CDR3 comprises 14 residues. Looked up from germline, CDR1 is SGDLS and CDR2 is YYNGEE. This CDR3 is CASSGTHDNSPLHF. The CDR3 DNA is TGTGCCAGCAGCGGGACACACGATAATTCACCCCTCCACTTT.

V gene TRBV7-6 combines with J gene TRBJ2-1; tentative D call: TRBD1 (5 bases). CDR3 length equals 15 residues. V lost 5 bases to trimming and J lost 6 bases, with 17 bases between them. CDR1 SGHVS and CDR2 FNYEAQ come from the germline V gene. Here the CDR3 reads CASSPGFLGANEQFF. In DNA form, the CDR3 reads TGTGCCAGCAGCCCCGGGTTCCTAGGGGCCAATGAGCAGTTCTTC.

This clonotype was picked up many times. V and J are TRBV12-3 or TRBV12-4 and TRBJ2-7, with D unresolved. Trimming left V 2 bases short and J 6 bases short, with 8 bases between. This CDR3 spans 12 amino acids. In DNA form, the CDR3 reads TGTGCCAGCAGTTTACCAAGGCGCGAGCAGTACTTC. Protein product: CASSLPRREQYF.

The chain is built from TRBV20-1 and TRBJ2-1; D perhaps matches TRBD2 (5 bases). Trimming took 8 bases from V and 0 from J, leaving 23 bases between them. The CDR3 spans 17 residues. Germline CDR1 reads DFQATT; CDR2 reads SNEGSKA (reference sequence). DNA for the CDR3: TGCAGTCCCGCTAGTGGAGGCTGGCGGGCCTCCTACAATGAGCAGTTCTTC. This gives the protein CSPASGGWRASYNEQFF.

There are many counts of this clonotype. CDR3 nucleotides: TGCAGCGCCGGGGGACAGCCTTCGGGATGGAATTCACCCCTCCACTTT. Its translation is CSAGGQPSGWNSPLHF. The chain employs TRBV29-1 and TRBJ1-6, with 7 bases that match TRBD1. The germline V gene encodes CDR1 SQVTM and CDR2 ANQGSEA. The CDR3 totals 16 residues. J was trimmed by 7 bases and V by 7 bases; bases with no gene match: 16.

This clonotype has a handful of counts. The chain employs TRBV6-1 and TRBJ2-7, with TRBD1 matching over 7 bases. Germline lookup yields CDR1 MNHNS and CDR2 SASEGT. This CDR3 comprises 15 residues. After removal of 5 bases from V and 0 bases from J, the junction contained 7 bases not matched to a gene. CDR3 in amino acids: CASSRTGLNSYEQYF. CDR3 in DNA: TGTGCCAGCAGTCGGACAGGTTTAAACTCCTACGAGCAGTACTTC.

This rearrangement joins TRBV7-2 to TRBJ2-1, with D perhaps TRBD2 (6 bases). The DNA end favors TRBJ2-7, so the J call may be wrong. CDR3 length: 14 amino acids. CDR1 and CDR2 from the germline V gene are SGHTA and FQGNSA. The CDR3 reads CASSATGTLNEQYF. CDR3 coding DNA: TGTGCCAGCAGCGCCACCGGGACTCTTAATGAGCAGTACTTC.

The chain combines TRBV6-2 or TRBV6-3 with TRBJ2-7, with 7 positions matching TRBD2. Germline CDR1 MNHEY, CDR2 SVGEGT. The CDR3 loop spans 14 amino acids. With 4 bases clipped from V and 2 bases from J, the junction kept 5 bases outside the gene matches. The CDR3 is CASSSERDPYEQYF. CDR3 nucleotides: TGTGCCAGCAGTTCAGAGCGGGACCCCTACGAGCAGTACTTC.

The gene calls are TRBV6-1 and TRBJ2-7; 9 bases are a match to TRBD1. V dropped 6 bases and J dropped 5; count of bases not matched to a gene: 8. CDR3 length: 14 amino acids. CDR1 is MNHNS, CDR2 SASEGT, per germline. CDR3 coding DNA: TGTGCCAGCAGGGAACAGGGGGCGCGCAACGAGCAGTACTTC. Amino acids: CASREQGARNEQYF.

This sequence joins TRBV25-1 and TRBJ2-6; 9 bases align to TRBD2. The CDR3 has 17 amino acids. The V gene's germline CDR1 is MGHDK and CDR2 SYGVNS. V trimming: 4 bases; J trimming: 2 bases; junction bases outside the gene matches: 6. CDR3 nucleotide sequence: TGTGCCAGCAGTGTTCCGGGACTAGCAACTGGGGCCAACGTCCTGACTTTC. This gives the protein CASSVPGLATGANVLTF.

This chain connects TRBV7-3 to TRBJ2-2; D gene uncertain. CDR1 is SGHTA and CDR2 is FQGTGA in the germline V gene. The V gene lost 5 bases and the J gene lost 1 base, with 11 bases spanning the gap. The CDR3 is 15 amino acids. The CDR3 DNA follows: TGTGCCAGCAGCCCCTTAACTCAGAACACCGGGGAGCTGTTTTTT. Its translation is CASSPLTQNTGELFF. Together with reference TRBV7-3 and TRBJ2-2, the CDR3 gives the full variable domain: GAGVSQTPSNKVTEKGKYVELRCDPISGHTALYWYRQSLGQGPEFLIYFQGTGAADDSGLPNDRFFAVRPEGSVSTLKIQRTERGDSAVYLCASSPLTQNTGELFFGEGSRLTVL.

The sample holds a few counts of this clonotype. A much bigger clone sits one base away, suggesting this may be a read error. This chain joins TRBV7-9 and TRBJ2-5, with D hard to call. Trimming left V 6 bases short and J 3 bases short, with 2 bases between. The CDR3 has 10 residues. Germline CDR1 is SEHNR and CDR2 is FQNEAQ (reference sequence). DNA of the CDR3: TGTGCCAGCAGGGAAGAGACCCAGTACTTC. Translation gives CASREETQYF.

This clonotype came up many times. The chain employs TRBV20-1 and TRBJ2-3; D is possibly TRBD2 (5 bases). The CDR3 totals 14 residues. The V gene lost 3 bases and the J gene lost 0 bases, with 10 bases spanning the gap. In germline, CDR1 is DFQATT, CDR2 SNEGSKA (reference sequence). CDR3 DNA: TGCAGTGCTAGGGTACTAGATAGCACAGATACGCAGTATTTT. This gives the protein CSARVLDSTDTQYF.

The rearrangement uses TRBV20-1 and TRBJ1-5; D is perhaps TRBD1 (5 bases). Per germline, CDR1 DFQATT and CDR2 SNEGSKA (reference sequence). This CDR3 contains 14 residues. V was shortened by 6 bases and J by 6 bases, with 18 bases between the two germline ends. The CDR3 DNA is TGCAGTGCCGTTGAACGGGGGATGGGTCAGCCCCAGCATTTT. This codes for CSAVERGMGQPQHF.

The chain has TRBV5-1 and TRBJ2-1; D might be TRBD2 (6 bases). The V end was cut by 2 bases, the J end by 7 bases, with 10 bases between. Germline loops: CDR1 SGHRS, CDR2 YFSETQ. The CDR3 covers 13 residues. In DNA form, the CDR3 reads TGCGCCAGCAGCTTACCCGGGACTAATGAGCAGTTCTTC. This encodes CASSLPGTNEQFF.

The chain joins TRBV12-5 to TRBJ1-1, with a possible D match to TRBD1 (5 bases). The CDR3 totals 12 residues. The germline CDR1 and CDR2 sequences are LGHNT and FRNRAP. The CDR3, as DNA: TGTGCCTCCACATTGGGGGACGGTGGAGCTTTCTTT. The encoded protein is CASTLGDGGAFF.

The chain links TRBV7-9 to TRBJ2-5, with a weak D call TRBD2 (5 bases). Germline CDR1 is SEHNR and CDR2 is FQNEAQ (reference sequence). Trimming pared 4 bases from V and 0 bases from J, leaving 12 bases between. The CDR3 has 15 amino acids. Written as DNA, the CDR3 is TGTGCCAGCAGCTCCGGAGGATCGTACCAAGAGACCCAGTACTTC. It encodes CASSSGGSYQETQYF.

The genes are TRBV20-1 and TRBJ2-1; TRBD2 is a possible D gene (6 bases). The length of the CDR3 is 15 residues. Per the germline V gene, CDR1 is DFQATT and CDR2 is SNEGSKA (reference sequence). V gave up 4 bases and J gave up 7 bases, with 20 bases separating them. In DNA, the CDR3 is TGCAGTGCTATCGGACTACCTCAGGGCGGGAATGAGCAGTTCTTC. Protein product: CSAIGLPQGGNEQFF.

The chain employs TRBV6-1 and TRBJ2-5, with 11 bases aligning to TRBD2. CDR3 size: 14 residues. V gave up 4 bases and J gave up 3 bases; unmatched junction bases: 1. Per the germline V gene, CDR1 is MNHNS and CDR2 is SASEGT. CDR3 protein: CASSVTSGEETQYF. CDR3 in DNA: TGTGCCAGCAGTGTGACTAGCGGGGAAGAGACCCAGTACTTC.